This T cell receptor beta chain was retrieved from a study of regulatory T cells in long-lasting Graves disease. This CDR3 contains 12 residues. CDR1 and CDR2 from the germline V gene are SQVTM and ANQGSEA. Trimming stripped 4 bases from V and 7 bases from J, with 13 bases between. Regarding time point: persistent/refractory GD, antithyroid drugs over 5 years with positive TRAb. Preparation of the TCR library used RNA extracted from PBMCs. TCR beta libraries were built with iRepertoire HTBI primers and Arm-PCR of CDR3 regions. A single record per CDR3 protein comes from TCRdb applying MiXCR to the multiplex PCR reads. The sample contains over 250,000 distinct CDR3 sequences, 20% to 25% of which appear only once.

This chain connects TRBV29-1 to TRBJ2-5, with D perhaps matching TRBD2 (6 bases). Sample: peripheral blood mononuclear cells (PBMCs), taken when the disease was refractory, from a patient treated with antithyroid drugs. The TCR was taken from a female donor with Graves disease. CDR3 coding DNA: TGCAGCGTTGGTCCGGGAGAAGGGACCCAGTACTTC. Translating it yields CSVGPGEGTQYF.